This T cell receptor (beta chain) was sequenced in a study of blood T cell repertoires in COVID-19. Study summary: Samples representing acute and convalescent COVID-19 were sourced from the United States, Italy and Spain. Sample material is recorded as cDNA or gDNA derived from T cells, B-cell-depleted T cells, or PBMCs.

Clones were read by immunoSEQ multiplex PCR, and TCRdb kept only the in-frame ones, dropping some. There are about 400,000 clones in the sample; around nine tenths occur only once, and 0.95% to 1% lies in the top ten. The CDR3 is made up of 15 amino acids. CDR1 MNHEY and CDR2 SVGAGI come from the germline V gene. V was pared by 6 bases and J by 1 base, with 9 bases of the junction left unmatched. Recruitment covered about 25 US areas and drew participants whose ages spanned about 18 to 100 years. Researchers sorted participants into cohorts using their self-reported clinical history. This sequence was found in a woman in her 30s with acute COVID-19. The sample comprised PBMCs or T cells enriched from blood (not recorded which). This chain links TRBV6-5 with TRBJ2-7; 7 positions agree with TRBD2. The CDR3 reads CASSRPGLRSYEQYF. DNA of the CDR3: TGTGCCAGCAGCAGGCCGGGACTACGTTCCTACGAGCAGTACTTC.